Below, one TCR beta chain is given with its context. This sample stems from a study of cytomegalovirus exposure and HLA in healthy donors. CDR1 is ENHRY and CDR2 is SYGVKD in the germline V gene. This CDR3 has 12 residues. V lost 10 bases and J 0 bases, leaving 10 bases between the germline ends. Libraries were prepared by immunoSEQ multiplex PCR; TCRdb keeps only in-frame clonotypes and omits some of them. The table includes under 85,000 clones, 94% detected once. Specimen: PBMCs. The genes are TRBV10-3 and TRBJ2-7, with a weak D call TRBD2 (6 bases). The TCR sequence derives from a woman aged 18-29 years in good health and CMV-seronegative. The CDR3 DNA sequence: TGTGCCACCTCGGGACTCTCCTACGAGCAGTACTTC. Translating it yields CATSGLSYEQYF.